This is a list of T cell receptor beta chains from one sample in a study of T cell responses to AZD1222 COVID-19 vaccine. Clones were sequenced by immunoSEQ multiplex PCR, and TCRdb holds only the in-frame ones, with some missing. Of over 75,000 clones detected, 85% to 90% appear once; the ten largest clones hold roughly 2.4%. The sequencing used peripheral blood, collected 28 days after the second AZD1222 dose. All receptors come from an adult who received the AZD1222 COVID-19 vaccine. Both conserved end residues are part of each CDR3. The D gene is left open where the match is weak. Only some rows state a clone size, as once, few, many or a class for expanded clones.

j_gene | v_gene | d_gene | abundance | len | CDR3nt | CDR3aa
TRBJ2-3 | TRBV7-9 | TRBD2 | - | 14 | TGTGCCAGCAGCCCTAGCGGGAGTCCAGATACGCAGTATTTT | CASSPSGSPDTQYF
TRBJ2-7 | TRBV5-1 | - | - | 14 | TGCGCCAGCAGCTTGGTTGGGGACGCCTACGAGCAGTACTTC | CASSLVGDAYEQYF
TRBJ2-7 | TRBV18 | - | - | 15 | TGTGCCAGCTCACCACCGTTGATGGCGGACAGCGAGCAGTACTTC | CASSPPLMADSEQYF
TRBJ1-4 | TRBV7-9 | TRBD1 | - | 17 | TGTGCCAGCAGCTTACGAGGGACAGGGCTCGGTAATGAAAAACTGTTTTTT | CASSLRGTGLGNEKLFF
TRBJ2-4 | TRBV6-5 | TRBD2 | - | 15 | TGTGCCAGCAGGCGCGGGGGGGCCAGGTTAAACATTCAGTACTTC | CASRRGGARLNIQYF
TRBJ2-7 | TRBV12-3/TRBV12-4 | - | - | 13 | TGTGCCAGCAGTTTAGTGCGAGGGGACGAGCAGTACTTC | CASSLVRGDEQYF
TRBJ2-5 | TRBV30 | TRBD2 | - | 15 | TGTGCCTGGAGCCCACTAGCGGGGGACCTAGGGACCCAGTACTTC | CAWSPLAGDLGTQYF
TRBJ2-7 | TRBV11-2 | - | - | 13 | TGTGCCAGCAGCTGGGGGCAGCCGTACGAGCAGTACTTC | CASSWGQPYEQYF
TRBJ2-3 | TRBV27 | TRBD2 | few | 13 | TGTGCCAGCAGAGGGACTAACACAGATACGCAGTATTTT | CASRGTNTDTQYF
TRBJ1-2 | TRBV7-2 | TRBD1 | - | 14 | TGTGCCAGCAGCTCGAGACAGGGTCGGGATGGCTACACCTTC | CASSSRQGRDGYTF
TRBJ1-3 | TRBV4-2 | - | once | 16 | TGTGCCAGCAGCCCACGCAGGGGCTCCTCTGGAAACACCATATATTTT | CASSPRRGSSGNTIYF
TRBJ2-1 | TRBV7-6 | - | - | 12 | TGTGCCAGCAGCTCCGCTTGGAATGAGCAGTTCTTC | CASSSAWNEQFF
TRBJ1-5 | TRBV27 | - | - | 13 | TGTGCCAGCAGTTTTGGTGGACTGCAGCCCCAGCATTTT | CASSFGGLQPQHF
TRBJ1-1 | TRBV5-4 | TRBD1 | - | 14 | TGTGCCAGCAGTCACGGACAGGGGAACACTGAAGCTTTCTTT | CASSHGQGNTEAFF
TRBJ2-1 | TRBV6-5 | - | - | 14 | TGTGCCAGCAGTTACTCTGGGGTCTACAATGAGCAGTTCTTC | CASSYSGVYNEQFF
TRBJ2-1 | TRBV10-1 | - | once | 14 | TGCGCCAGCAGTGATGGCGGGACCTACAATGAGCAGTTCTTC | CASSDGGTYNEQFF
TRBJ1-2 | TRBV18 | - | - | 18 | TGTGCCAGCTCACCCTTATCCCAGGGAAACCTAATTAACTATGGCTACACCTTC | CASSPLSQGNLINYGYTF
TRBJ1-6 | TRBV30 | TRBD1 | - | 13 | TGTGCCTACTCCCGGGACAGTAATTCACCCCTCCACTTT | CAYSRDSNSPLHF
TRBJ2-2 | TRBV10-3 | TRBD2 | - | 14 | TGTGCCATCAGGGCGGGGGTAGGAACCGGGGAGCTGTTTTTT | CAIRAGVGTGELFF
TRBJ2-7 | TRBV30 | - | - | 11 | TGTGCCTGGAGTGTCGGCAGGCGGCAGTACTTC | CAWSVGRRQYF
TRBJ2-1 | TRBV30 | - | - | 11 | TGTGCCTGGACAGCCTACAATGGGCAGTTCTTC | CAWTAYNGQFF
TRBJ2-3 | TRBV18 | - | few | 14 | TGTGCCAGCTCACCCCCAGCTAGCACAGATACGCAGTATTTT | CASSPPASTDTQYF
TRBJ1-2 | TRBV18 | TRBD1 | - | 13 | TGTGCCAGCTCACCATCTCGGACAGGACCTACGGCTTTC | CASSPSRTGPTAF
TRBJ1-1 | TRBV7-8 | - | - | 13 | TGTGCCAGCAGCTTAGTGGGCAACACTGAAGCTTTCTTT | CASSLVGNTEAFF
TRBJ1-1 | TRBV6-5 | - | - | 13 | TGTGCCAGCAGTTACCGGGACGGGTCTGAAGCTTTCTTT | CASSYRDGSEAFF
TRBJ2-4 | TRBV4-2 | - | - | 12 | TGTGCCAGCAGCCAAGATAGGAACATTCAGTACTTC | CASSQDRNIQYF
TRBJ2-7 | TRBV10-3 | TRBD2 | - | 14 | TGTGCCGTCGGGTCTAGCGGGGGGTCGTGGGAGCAGTACTTC | CAVGSSGGSWEQYF
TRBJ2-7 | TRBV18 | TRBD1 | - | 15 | TGTGCCAGCTCACCACGGACAGGGTTTCTCCTCGAGCAGTACTTC | CASSPRTGFLLEQYF
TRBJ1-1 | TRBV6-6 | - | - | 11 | TGTGCCAGCAGCATTAACACTGAAGCTTTCTTT | CASSINTEAFF
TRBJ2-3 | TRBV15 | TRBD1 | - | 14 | TGTGCCACCAGCAGAGGACAGGGGACAGATACGCAGTATTTT | CATSRGQGTDTQYF
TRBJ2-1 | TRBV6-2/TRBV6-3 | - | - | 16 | TGTGCCAGCAGTTACAGATTCCACCGGGATCGCAATGAGCAGTTCTTC | CASSYRFHRDRNEQFF